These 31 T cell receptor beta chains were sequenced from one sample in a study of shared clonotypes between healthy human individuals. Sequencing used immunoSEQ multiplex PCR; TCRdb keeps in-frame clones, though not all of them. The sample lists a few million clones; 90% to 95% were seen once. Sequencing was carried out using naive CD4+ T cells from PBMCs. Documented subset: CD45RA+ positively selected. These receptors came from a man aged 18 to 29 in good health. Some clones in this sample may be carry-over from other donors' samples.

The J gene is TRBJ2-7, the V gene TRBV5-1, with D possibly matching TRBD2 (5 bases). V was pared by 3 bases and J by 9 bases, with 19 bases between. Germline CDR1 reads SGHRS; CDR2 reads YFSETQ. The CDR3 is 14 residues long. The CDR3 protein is CASSSGGLPVGQYF. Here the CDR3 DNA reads TGCGCCAGCAGCTCCGGCGGGCTCCCTGTTGGGCAGTACTTC.

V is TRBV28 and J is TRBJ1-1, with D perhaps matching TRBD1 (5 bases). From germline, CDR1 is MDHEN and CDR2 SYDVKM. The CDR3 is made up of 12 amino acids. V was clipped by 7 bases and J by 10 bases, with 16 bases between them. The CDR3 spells CASMGLTGGAFF. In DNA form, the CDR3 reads TGTGCCAGCATGGGCCTTACCGGGGGAGCTTTCTTT.

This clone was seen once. The CDR3 DNA reads TGTGCCAGCAGCTTATATGACAGGGGCGGGAGTGTTGGCTACACCTTC. It specifies CASSLYDRGGSVGYTF. The V call is TRBV11-2, the J call TRBJ1-2, with 8 positions matching TRBD1. Unmatched junction bases numbered 12, after V lost 2 bases and J lost 7 bases. Germline assignment: CDR1 SGHAT and CDR2 FQNNGV. The CDR3 has 16 amino acids.

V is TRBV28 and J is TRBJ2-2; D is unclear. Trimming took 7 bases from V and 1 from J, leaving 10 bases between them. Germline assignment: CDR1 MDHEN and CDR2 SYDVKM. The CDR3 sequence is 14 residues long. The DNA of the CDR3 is TGTGCCAGCAATGATCATTTGAACACCGGGGAGCTGTTTTTT. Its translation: CASNDHLNTGELFF.

The CDR3 reads CASSPRSVETTGELFF. The CDR3 DNA is TGTGCCAGCAGCCCCCGGAGCGTCGAAACCACCGGGGAGCTGTTTTTT. This sequence joins TRBV9 and TRBJ2-2; D not resolved. Germline lookup yields CDR1 SGDLS and CDR2 YYNGEE. The V end lost 4 bases, the J end lost 4 bases, and 17 bases lay between the germline ends. This CDR3 spans 16 amino acids. Full variable domain (outside the CDR3, taken from reference TRBV9 and TRBJ2-2): DSGVTQTPKHLITATGQRVTLRCSPRSGDLSVYWYQQSLDQGLQFLIQYYNGEERAKGNILERFSAQQFPDLHSELNLSSLELGDSALYFCASSPRSVETTGELFFGEGSRLTVL.

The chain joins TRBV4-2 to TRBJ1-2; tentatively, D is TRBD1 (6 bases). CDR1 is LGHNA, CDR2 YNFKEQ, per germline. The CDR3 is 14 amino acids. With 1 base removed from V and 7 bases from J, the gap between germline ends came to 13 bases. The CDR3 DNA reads TGTGCCAGCAGCCAAGTAATTTTAGGGGGTGGCTACACCTTC. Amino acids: CASSQVILGGGYTF.

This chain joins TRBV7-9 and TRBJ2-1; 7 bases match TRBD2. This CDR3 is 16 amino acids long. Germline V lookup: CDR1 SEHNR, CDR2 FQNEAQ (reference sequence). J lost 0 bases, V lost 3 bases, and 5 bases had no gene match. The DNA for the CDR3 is TGTGCCAGCAGCTTCCTTGGCGGGAGCTCCTACAATGAGCAGTTCTTC. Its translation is CASSFLGGSSYNEQFF.

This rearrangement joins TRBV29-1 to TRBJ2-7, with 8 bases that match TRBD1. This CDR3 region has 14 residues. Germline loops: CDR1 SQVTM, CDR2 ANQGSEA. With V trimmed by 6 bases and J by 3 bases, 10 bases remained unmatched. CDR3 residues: CSVVPGQARYEQYF. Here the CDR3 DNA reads TGCAGCGTCGTCCCGGGACAGGCCCGCTACGAGCAGTACTTC.

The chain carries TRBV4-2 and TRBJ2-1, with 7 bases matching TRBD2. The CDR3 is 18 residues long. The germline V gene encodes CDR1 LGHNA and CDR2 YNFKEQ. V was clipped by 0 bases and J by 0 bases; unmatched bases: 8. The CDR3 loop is CASSQDGVASGSYNEQFF. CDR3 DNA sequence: TGTGCCAGCAGCCAAGATGGGGTGGCTAGCGGCTCCTACAATGAGCAGTTCTTC.

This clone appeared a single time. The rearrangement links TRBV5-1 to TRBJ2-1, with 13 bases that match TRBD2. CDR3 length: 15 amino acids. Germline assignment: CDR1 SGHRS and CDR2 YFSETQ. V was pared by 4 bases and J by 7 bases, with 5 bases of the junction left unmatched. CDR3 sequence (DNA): TGCGCCAGCAGCGTGGGACTAGCGGGACCTAATGAGCAGTTCTTC. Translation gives CASSVGLAGPNEQFF.

The CDR3, as DNA: TGTGCCAGCAGTCCCCCCGGGACAGGGAAGGAAAAACTGTTTTTT. It specifies CASSPPGTGKEKLFF. The chain uses TRBV6-6 and TRBJ1-4; 9 nucleotides match TRBD1. J gave up 8 bases and V 5 bases, and 9 bases lay outside the gene matches. CDR1 is MNHNY, CDR2 SVGAGI, per germline (reference sequence). The CDR3 has 15 amino acids.

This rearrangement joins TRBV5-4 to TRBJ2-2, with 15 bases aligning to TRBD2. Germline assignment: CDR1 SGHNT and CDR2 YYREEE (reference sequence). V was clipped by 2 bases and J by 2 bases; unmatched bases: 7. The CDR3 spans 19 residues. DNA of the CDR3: TGTGCCAGCAGCTTCTTAGGACTAGCGGGAGGGCCCAACACCGGGGAGCTGTTTTTT. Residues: CASSFLGLAGGPNTGELFF.

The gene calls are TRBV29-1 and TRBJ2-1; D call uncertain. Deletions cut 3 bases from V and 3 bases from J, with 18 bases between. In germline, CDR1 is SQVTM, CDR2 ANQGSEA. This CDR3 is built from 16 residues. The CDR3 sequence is CSVEVGRPSLYNEQFF. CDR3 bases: TGCAGCGTTGAGGTGGGCAGGCCTTCCCTCTACAATGAGCAGTTCTTC.

CDR3 in amino acids: CASSLGQGGNTIYF. DNA for the CDR3: TGTGCCAGCTCCCTGGGCCAGGGTGGAAACACCATATATTTT. This chain uses TRBV18 with TRBJ1-3, with a weak D call TRBD1 (5 bases). Trimming left V 6 bases short and J 3 bases short, with 12 bases between. Germline assignment: CDR1 KGHSH and CDR2 LQKENI. The CDR3 runs to 14 residues.

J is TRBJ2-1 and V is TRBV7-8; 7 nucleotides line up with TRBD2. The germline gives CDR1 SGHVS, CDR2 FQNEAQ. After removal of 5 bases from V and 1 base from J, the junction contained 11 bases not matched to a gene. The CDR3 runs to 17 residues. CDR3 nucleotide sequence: TGTGCCAGCAGCCCCGAGCGAGCGGGAAGTTCCTACAATGAGCAGTTCTTC. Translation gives CASSPERAGSSYNEQFF.

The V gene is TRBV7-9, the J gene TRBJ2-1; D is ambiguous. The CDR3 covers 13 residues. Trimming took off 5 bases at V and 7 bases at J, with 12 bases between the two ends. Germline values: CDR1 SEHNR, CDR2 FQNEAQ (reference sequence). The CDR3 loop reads CASSGRSRNEQFF. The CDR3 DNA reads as TGTGCCAGCAGCGGTAGAAGTAGGAATGAGCAGTTCTTC.

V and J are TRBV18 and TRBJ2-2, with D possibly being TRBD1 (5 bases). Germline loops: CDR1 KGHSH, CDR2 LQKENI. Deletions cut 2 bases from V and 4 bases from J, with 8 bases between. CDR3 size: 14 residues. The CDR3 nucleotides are TGTGCCAGCTCACCAGGGGCAGGCACCGGGGAGCTGTTTTTT. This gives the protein CASSPGAGTGELFF.

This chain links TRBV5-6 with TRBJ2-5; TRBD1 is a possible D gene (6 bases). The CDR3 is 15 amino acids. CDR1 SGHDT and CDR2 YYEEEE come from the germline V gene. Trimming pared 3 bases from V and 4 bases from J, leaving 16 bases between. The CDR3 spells CASSSFTGQGETQYF. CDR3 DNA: TGTGCCAGCAGCTCGTTTACAGGGCAGGGAGAGACCCAGTACTTC.

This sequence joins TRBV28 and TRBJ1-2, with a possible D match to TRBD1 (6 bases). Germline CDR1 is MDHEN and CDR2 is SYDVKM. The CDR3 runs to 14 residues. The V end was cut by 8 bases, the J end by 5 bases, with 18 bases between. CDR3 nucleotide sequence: TGTGCCAGCGGCAGCCCAGGGGTAGGTTATGGCTACACCTTC. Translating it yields CASGSPGVGYGYTF.

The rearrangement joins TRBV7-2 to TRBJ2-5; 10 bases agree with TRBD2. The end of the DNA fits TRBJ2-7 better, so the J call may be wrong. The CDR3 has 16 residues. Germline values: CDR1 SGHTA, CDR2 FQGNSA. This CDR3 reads CASSLVAGGPSYEQYF. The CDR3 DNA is TGTGCCAGCAGCTTAGTAGCGGGAGGCCCCTCCTACGAGCAGTACTTC.

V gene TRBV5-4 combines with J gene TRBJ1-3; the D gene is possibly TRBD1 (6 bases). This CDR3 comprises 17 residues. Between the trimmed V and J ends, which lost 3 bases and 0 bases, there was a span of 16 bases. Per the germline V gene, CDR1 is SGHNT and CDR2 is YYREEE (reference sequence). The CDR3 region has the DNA TGTGCCAGCAGCTCCGGGGGCAGGGCCTCCTCTGGAAACACCATATATTTT. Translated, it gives CASSSGGRASSGNTIYF. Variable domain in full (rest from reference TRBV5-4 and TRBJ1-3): ETGVTQSPTHLIKTRGQQVTLRCSSQSGHNTVSWYQQALGQGPQFIFQYYREEENGRGNFPPRFSGLQFPNYSSELNVNALELDDSALYLCASSSGGRASSGNTIYFGEGSWLTVV.

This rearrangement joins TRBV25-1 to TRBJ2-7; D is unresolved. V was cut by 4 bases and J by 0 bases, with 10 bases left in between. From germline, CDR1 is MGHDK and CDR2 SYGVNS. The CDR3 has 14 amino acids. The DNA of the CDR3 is TGTGCCAGCAGTGGCAGGATGAGCTCCTACGAGCAGTACTTC. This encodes CASSGRMSSYEQYF.

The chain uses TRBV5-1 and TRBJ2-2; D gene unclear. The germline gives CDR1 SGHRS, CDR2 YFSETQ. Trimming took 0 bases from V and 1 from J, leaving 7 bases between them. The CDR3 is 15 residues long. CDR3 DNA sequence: TGCGCCAGCAGCTTGGGCCCGGAGAACACCGGGGAGCTGTTTTTT. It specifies CASSLGPENTGELFF.

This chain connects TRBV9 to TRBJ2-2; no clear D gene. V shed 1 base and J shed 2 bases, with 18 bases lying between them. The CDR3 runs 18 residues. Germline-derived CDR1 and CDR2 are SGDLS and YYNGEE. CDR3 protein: CASSVRVKGTPNTGELFF. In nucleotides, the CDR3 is TGTGCCAGCAGCGTAAGGGTTAAGGGAACTCCTAACACCGGGGAGCTGTTTTTT.

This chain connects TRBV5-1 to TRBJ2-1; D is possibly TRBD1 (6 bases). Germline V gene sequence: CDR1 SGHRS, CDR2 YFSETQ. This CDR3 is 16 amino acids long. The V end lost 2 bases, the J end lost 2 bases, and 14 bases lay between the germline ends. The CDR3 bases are TGCGCCAGCAGCTTTGTTCCAGCAGGGGCCTACAATGAGCAGTTCTTC. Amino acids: CASSFVPAGAYNEQFF. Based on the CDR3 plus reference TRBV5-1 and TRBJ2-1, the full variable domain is KAGVTQTPRYLIKTRGQQVTLSCSPISGHRSVSWYQQTPGQGLQFLFEYFSETQRNKGNFPGRFSGRQFSNSRSEMNVSTLELGDSALYLCASSFVPAGAYNEQFFGPGTRLTVL.

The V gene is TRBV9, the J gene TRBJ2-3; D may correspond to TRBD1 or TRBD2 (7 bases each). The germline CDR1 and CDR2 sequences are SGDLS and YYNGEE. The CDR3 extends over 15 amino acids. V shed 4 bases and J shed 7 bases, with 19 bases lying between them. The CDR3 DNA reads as TGTGCCAGCAGCCCCCAGGGGGAGGGCATAAATACGCAGTATTTT. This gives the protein CASSPQGEGINTQYF.

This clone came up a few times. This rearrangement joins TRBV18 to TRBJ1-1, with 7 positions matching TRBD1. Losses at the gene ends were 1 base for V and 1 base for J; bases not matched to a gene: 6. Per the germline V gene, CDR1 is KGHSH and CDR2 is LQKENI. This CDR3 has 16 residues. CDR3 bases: TGTGCCAGCTCACCACAGGGGGCGAGAACGAACACTGAAGCTTTCTTT. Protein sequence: CASSPQGARTNTEAFF.

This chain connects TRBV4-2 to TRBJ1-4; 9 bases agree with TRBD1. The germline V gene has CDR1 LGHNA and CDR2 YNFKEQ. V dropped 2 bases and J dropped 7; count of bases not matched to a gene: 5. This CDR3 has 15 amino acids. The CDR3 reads CASSQNRGRGEKLFF. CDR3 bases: TGTGCCAGCAGCCAAAACAGGGGGCGTGGTGAAAAACTGTTTTTT.

This CDR3 reads CSVFGGRGTDTQYF. CDR3 DNA: TGCAGCGTCTTCGGCGGGAGGGGCACAGATACGCAGTATTTT. The chain combines TRBV29-1 with TRBJ2-3, with 9 bases lining up with TRBD2. V lost 6 bases, J lost 1 base, and 5 bases stayed unmatched. Per germline, CDR1 SQVTM and CDR2 ANQGSEA. CDR3 length equals 14 residues.

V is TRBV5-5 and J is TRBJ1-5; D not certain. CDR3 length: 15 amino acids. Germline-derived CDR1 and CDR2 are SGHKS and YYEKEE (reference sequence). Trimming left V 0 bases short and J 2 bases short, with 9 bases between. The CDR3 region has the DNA TGTGCCAGCAGCTTGGGGGGATATGGCAATCAGCCCCAGCATTTT. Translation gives CASSLGGYGNQPQHF.

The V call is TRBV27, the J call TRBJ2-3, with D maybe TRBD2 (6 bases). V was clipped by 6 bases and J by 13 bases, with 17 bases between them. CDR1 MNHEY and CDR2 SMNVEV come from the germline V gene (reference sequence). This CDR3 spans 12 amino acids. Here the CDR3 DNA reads TGTGCCAGCAGCCAACCCCCCGGGAGAAAGTATTTT. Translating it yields CASSQPPGRKYF.